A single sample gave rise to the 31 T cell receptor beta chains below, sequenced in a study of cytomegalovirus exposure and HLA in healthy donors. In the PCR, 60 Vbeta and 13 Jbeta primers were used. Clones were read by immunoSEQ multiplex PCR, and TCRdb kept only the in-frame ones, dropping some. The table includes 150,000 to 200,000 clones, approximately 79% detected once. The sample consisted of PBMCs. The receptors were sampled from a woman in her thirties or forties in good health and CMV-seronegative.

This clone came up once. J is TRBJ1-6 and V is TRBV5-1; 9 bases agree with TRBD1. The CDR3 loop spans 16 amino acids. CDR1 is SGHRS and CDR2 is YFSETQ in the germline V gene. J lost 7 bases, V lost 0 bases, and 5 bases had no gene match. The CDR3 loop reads CASSLGSGQGNSPLHF. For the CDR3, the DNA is TGCGCCAGCAGCTTGGGGTCGGGACAGGGAAATTCACCCCTCCACTTT.

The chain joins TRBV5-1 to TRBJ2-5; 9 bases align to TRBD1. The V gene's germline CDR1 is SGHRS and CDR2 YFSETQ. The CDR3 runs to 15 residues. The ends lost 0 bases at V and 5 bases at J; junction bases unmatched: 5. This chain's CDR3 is CASSLGGTGRETQYF. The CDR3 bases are TGCGCCAGCAGCTTGGGTGGGACAGGGCGGGAGACCCAGTACTTC.

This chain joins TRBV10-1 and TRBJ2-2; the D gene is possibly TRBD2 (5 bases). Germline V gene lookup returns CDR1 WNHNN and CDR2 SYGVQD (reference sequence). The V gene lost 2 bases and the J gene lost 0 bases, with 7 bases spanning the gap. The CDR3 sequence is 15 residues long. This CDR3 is CASSEVGTNTGELFF. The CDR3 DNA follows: TGCGCCAGCAGTGAGGTCGGGACGAACACCGGGGAGCTGTTTTTT.

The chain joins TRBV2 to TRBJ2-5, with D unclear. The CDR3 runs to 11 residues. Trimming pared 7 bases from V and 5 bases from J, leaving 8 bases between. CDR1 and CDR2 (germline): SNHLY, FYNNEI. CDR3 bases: TGTGCCAGCACTGCCAGGGAGACCCAGTACTTC. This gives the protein CASTARETQYF.

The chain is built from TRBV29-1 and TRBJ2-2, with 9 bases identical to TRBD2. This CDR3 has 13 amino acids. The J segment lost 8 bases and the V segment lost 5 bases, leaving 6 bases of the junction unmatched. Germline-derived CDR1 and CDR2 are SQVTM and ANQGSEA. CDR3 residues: CSVRVAGDGELFF. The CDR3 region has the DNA TGCAGCGTTCGCGTAGCGGGAGATGGGGAGCTGTTTTTT.

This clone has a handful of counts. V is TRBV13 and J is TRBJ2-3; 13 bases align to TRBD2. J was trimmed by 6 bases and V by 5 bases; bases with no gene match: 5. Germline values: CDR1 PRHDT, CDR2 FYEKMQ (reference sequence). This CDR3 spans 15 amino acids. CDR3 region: CASSLRTSGSDTQYF. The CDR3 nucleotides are TGTGCCAGCAGCCTCCGGACTAGCGGGAGTGATACGCAGTATTTT. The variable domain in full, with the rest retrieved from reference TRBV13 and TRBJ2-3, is AAGVIQSPRHLIKEKRETATLKCYPIPRHDTVYWYQQGPGQDPQFLISFYEKMQSDKGSIPDRFSAQQFSDYHSELNMSSLELGDSALYFCASSLRTSGSDTQYFGPGTRLTVL.

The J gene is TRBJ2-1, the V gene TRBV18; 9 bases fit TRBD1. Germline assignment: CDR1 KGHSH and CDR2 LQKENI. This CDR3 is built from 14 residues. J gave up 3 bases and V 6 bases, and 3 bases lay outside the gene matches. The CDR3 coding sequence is TGTGCCAGCTCCCGGGACAGGGTCTACAATGAGCAGTTCTTC. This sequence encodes CASSRDRVYNEQFF. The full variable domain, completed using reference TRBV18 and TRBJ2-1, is NAGVMQNPRHLVRRRGQEARLRCSPMKGHSHVYWYRQLPEEGLKFMVYLQKENIIDESGMPKERFSAEFPKEGPSILRIQQVVRGDSAAYFCASSRDRVYNEQFFGPGTRLTVL.

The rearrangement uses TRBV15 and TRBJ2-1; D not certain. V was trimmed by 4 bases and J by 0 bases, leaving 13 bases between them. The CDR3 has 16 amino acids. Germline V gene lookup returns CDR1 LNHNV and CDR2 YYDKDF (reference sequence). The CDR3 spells CATSTRVLNSYNEQFF. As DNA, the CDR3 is TGTGCCACCAGCACCCGAGTACTAAACTCCTACAATGAGCAGTTCTTC.

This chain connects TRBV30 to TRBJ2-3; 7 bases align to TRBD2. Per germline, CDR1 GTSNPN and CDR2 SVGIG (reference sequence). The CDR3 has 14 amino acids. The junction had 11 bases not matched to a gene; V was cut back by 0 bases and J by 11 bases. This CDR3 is CAWSVGSLADLQYF. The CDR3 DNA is TGTGCCTGGAGTGTGGGGAGTCTAGCGGACCTGCAGTATTTT.

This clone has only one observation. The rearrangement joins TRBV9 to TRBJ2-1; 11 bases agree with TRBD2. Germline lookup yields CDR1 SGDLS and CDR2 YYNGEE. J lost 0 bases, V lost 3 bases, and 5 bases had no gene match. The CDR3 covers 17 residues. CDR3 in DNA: TGTGCCAGCAGCGGACTAGCGGGGAGACCCTCCTACAATGAGCAGTTCTTC. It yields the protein CASSGLAGRPSYNEQFF. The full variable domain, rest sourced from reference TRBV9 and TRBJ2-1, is DSGVTQTPKHLITATGQRVTLRCSPRSGDLSVYWYQQSLDQGLQFLIQYYNGEERAKGNILERFSAQQFPDLHSELNLSSLELGDSALYFCASSGLAGRPSYNEQFFGPGTRLTVL.

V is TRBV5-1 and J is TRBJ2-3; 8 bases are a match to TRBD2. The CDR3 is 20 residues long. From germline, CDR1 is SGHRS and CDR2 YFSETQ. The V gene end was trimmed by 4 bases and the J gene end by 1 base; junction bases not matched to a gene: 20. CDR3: CASSPGPKAGGGSRTDTQYF. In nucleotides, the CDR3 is TGCGCCAGCAGCCCGGGACCGAAGGCCGGGGGGGGTTCTCGCACAGATACGCAGTATTTT.

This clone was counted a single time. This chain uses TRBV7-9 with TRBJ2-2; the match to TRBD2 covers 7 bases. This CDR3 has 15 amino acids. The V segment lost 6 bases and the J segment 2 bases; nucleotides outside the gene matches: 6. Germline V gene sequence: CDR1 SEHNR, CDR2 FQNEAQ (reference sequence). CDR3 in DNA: TGTGCCAGCAGGCCCGGGACTACTAACACCGGGGAGCTGTTTTTT. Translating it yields CASRPGTTNTGELFF.

In DNA form, the CDR3 reads TGTGCCAGTAGTATAGAGCTCCGGGACAGCATCTCTGGGGCCAACGTCCTGACTTTC. Its translation is CASSIELRDSISGANVLTF. The chain has TRBV19 and TRBJ2-6; 7 nucleotides match TRBD1. This CDR3 spans 19 amino acids. CDR1 is LNHDA and CDR2 is SQIVND in the germline V gene (reference sequence). J gave up 0 bases and V 0 bases, and 8 bases lay outside the gene matches.

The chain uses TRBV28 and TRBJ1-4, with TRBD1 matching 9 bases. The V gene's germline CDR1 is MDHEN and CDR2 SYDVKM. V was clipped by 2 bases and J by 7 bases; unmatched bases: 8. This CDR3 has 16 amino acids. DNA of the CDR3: TGTGCCAGCAGTTTACTACTTGGGACAGGGCCTGAAAAACTGTTTTTT. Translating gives CASSLLLGTGPEKLFF.

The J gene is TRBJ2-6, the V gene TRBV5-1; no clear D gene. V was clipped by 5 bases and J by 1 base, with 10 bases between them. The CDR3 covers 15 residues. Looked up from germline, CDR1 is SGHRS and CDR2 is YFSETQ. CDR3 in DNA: TGCGCCAGCAGGGTAGGAGTTTCTGGGGCCAACGTCCTGACTTTC. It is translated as CASRVGVSGANVLTF.

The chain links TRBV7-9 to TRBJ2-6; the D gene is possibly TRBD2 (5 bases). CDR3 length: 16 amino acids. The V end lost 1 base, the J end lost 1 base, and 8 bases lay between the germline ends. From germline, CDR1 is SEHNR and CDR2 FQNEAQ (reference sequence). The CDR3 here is CASSLGGGSGANVLTF. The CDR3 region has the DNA TGTGCCAGCAGCTTAGGAGGCGGGTCTGGGGCCAACGTCCTGACTTTC.

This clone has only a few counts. The CDR3: CASSQVLGQSNEKLFF. In nucleotides, the CDR3 is TGCGCCAGCAGCCAAGTACTTGGACAGTCTAATGAAAAACTGTTTTTT. The gene calls are TRBV4-1 and TRBJ1-4, with D possibly TRBD1 on 6 matching bases. The CDR3 totals 16 residues. From germline, CDR1 is MGHRA and CDR2 YSYEKL. Trimming removed 1 base from V and 3 bases from J, with 12 bases in between.

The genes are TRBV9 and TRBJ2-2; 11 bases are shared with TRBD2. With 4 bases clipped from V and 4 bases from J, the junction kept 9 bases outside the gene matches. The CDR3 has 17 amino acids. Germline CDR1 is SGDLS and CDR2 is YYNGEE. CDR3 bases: TGTGCCAGCAGCCCCCCCGCTAGCGGGGGGAGCACCGGGGAGCTGTTTTTT. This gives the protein CASSPPASGGSTGELFF.

CDR3 sequence reads: CAISESRDRNYGYTF. Here the CDR3 DNA reads TGTGCCATCAGTGAGTCGCGGGACAGGAACTATGGCTACACCTTC. This rearrangement joins TRBV10-3 to TRBJ1-2, with 8 bases that match TRBD1. CDR3 length equals 15 residues. Germline V gene lookup returns CDR1 ENHRY and CDR2 SYGVKD. J gave up 2 bases and V 0 bases, and 2 bases lay outside the gene matches.

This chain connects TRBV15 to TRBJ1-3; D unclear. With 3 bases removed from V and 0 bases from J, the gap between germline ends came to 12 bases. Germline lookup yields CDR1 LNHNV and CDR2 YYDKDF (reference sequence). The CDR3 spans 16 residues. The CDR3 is CATSSPWTDSGNTIYF. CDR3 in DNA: TGTGCCACCAGCAGTCCCTGGACTGACTCTGGAAACACCATATATTTT.

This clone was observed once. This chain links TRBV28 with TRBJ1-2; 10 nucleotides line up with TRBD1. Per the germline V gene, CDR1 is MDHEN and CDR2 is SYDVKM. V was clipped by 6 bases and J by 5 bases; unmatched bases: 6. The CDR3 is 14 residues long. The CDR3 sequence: CASRMTGGPYGYTF. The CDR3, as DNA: TGTGCCAGCAGGATGACAGGGGGCCCATATGGCTACACCTTC.

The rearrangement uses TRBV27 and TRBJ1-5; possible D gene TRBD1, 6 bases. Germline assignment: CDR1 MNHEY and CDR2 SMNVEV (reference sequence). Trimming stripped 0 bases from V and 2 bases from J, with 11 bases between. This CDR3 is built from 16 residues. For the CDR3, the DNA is TGTGCCAGCAGTTTATCGGTCAGGGGTGGCAATCAGCCCCAGCATTTT. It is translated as CASSLSVRGGNQPQHF.

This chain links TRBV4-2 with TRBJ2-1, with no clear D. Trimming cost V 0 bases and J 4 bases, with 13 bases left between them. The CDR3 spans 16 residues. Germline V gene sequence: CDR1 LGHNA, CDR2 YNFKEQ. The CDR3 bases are TGTGCCAGCAGCCAAGAAATCCGAACCGGGTACAATGAGCAGTTCTTC. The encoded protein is CASSQEIRTGYNEQFF.

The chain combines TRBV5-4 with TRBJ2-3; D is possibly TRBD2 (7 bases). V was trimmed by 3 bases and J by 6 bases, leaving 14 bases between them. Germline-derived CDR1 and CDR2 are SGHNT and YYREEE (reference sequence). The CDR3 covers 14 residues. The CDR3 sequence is CASSSSGGLDTQYF. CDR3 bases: TGTGCCAGCAGCTCTTCGGGGGGCCTGGATACGCAGTATTTT.

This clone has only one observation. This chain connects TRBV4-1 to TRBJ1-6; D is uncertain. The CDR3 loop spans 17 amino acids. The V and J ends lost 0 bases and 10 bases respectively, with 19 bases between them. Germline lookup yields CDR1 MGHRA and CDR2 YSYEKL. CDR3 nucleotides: TGCGCCAGCAGCCAAGATCCAACGGGGAGGTTTGGATCACCCCTCCACTTT. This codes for CASSQDPTGRFGSPLHF.

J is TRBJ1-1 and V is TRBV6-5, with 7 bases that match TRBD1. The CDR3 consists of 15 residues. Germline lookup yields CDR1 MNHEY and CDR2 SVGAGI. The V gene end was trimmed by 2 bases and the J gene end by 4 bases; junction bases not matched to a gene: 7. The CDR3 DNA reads TGTGCCAGCAGTTACCGGCAGGGGGTCTTCACTGAAGCTTTCTTT. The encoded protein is CASSYRQGVFTEAFF.

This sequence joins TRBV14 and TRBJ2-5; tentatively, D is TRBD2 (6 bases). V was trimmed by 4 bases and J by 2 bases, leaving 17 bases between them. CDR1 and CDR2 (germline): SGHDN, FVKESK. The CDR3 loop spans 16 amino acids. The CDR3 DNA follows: TGTGCCAGCAGCCGGCGACTAGATTGGGAACAAGAGACCCAGTACTTC. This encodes CASSRRLDWEQETQYF.

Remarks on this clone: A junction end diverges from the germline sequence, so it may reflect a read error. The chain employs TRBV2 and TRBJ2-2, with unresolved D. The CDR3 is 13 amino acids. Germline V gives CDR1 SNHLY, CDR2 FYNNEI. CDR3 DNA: TGTGTCAGCAGTGGTGAGAGTACCGGGGAGCTGTTTTTT. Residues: CVSSGESTGELFF.

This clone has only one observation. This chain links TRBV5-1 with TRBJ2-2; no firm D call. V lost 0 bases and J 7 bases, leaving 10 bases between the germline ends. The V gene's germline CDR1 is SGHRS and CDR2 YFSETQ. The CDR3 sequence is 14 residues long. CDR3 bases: TGCGCCAGCAGCTTGGCTCCGAGTTTCGGGGAGCTGTTTTTT. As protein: CASSLAPSFGELFF.

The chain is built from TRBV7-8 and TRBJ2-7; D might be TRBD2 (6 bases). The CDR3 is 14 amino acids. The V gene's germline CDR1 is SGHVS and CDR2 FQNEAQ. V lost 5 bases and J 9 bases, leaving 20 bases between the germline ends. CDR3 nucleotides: TGTGCCAGCAGCCCCATTTCCCGGGACTGGGGGCAGTACTTC. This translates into CASSPISRDWGQYF. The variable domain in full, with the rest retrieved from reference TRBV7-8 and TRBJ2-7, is GAGVSQSPRYKVAKRGQDVALRCDPISGHVSLFWYQQALGQGPEFLTYFQNEAQLDKSGLPSDRFFAERPEGSVSTLKIQRTQQEDSAVYLCASSPISRDWGQYFGPGTRLTVT.

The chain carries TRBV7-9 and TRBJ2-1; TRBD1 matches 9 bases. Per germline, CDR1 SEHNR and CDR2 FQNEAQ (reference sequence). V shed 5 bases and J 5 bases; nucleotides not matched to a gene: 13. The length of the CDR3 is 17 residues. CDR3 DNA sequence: TGTGCCAGCAGCGAAACTCGACAGGGGGAAAGGGACAATGAGCAGTTCTTC. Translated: CASSETRQGERDNEQFF.